Following are 27 T cell receptor beta chains from one sample sequenced in a study of PD-1 blockade in classical Hodgkin lymphoma. Here immunoSEQ multiplex PCR was the method, and the copy in TCRdb shows in-frame clones only, minus some. The table has roughly 100,000 clones, approximately 89% seen once. Time point noted: cycle 4 day 1 (C4D1), after around six weeks of nivolumab. Following autologous stem cell transplantation, relapse occurred in every patient, and exposure to brentuximab vedotin varied. The sample was peripheral blood mononuclear cells (PBMCs), taken before the fourth cycle of nivolumab. Receptor source: a human donor with classical Hodgkin lymphoma.

V gene TRBV10-3 combines with J gene TRBJ2-7; D uncertain. Trimming cost V 2 bases and J 0 bases, with 11 bases left between them. In germline, CDR1 is ENHRY, CDR2 SYGVKD. This CDR3 is 15 amino acids long. The DNA for the CDR3 is TGTGCCATCAGTGAGCCGACACGAAACTCCTACGAGCAGTACTTC. As protein: CAISEPTRNSYEQYF.

The V call is TRBV5-1, the J call TRBJ2-7; TRBD1 aligns across 9 bases. Unmatched junction bases numbered 8, after V lost 7 bases and J lost 6 bases. Germline V CDR1 and CDR2: SGHRS, YFSETQ. The CDR3 has 13 residues. The CDR3 sequence: CASQGQGPGEQYF. CDR3 bases: TGCGCCAGCCAAGGACAGGGGCCTGGCGAGCAGTACTTC.

The chain carries TRBV7-2 and TRBJ1-2; TRBD1 matches 8 bases. This CDR3 has 12 residues. V gave up 6 bases and J gave up 8 bases; unmatched junction bases: 5. Germline V lookup: CDR1 SGHTA, CDR2 FQGNSA. CDR3: CASSRTGSGYTF. CDR3 in DNA: TGTGCCAGCAGTCGGACAGGGTCCGGCTACACCTTC.

This clone appeared a single time. The chain has TRBV10-2 and TRBJ2-7; 10 bases align to TRBD2. This CDR3 comprises 14 residues. CDR1 is WSHSY and CDR2 is SAAADI in the germline V gene. Trimming removed 4 bases from V and 3 bases from J; junction bases left unmatched: 3. The CDR3 sequence is CASSATSGNYEQYF. The CDR3, as DNA: TGCGCCAGCAGTGCTACTAGCGGGAACTACGAGCAGTACTTC.

The chain is built from TRBV11-2 and TRBJ2-7; 11 bases align to TRBD1. The V and J ends lost 1 base and 1 base, in that order; junction bases with no gene match: 6. The CDR3 length is 17 residues. Germline V gene data show CDR1 as SGHAT and CDR2 as FQNNGV. The CDR3 DNA sequence: TGTGCCAGCAGCTTAGGGACAGGGGGCCTCCTATCCTACGAGCAGTACTTC. It encodes CASSLGTGGLLSYEQYF.

Worth noting for this clone: The same CDR3 can be traced to other DNA sequences in this sample. This sequence joins TRBV7-2 and TRBJ2-7, with D uncertain. The CDR3 covers 12 residues. Germline assignment: CDR1 SGHTA and CDR2 FQGNSA. V was trimmed by 5 bases and J by 0 bases, leaving 5 bases between them. This CDR3 is CASSPSSYEQYF. CDR3 DNA: TGTGCCAGCAGCCCGAGCTCCTACGAGCAGTACTTC.

The table lists this clone with a count of one. V usage is TRBV27 and J usage is TRBJ2-5, with 7 positions matching TRBD2. The DNA end is more similar to TRBJ2-7, so the J call may be wrong. Germline CDR1 MNHEY, CDR2 SMNVEV (reference sequence). The CDR3 is 14 residues long. CDR3: CASSWSSGLYEQYF. For the CDR3, the DNA is TGTGCCAGCAGTTGGTCTAGCGGTCTCTACGAGCAGTACTTC.

The rearrangement links TRBV5-6 to TRBJ2-1, with 13 bases that match TRBD2. Germline loops: CDR1 SGHDT, CDR2 YYEEEE. The CDR3 loop spans 16 amino acids. The ends lost 5 bases at V and 7 bases at J; junction bases unmatched: 9. The CDR3 coding sequence is TGTGCCAGCAGTAATGGACTAGCGGGAGTGGGTAATGAGCAGTTCTTC. Translation: CASSNGLAGVGNEQFF.

In this sample, this clone turned up once. This sequence joins TRBV30 and TRBJ2-3; tentatively, D is TRBD1 (5 bases). This CDR3 is built from 11 residues. CDR1 is GTSNPN, CDR2 SVGIG, per germline (reference sequence). Trimming pared 4 bases from V and 9 bases from J, leaving 11 bases between. The CDR3 DNA reads as TGTGCCTGGAAGGACACCTCGACGCAGTATTTT. Translation: CAWKDTSTQYF.

The chain employs TRBV19 and TRBJ1-3; D gene uncertain. CDR1 is LNHDA, CDR2 SQIVND, per germline (reference sequence). V was pared by 3 bases and J by 0 bases, with 12 bases between. This CDR3 has 16 residues. The CDR3 loop reads CASSIHRSLSGNTIYF. In DNA form, the CDR3 reads TGTGCCAGTAGTATTCACAGAAGTCTCTCTGGAAACACCATATATTTT.

The chain couples TRBV5-1 to TRBJ2-1, with D perhaps matching TRBD2 (6 bases). Germline values: CDR1 SGHRS, CDR2 YFSETQ. The CDR3 runs 17 residues. Between the trimmed V and J ends, which lost 0 bases and 0 bases, there was a span of 13 bases. CDR3: CASSLVASVSSYNEQFF. CDR3 nucleotides: TGCGCCAGCAGCTTGGTTGCTAGCGTAAGCTCCTACAATGAGCAGTTCTTC.

The chain carries TRBV29-1 and TRBJ2-1; 7 bases line up with TRBD2. The CDR3 runs 13 residues. The trim removed 4 bases at V and 0 bases at J, leaving 0 bases unmatched. Germline V CDR1 and CDR2: SQVTM, ANQGSEA. The CDR3 is CSVASGSYNEQFF. CDR3 nucleotide sequence: TGCAGCGTTGCTAGCGGCTCCTACAATGAGCAGTTCTTC.

Here the CDR3 reads CASSPLAGGAIYNEQFF. As DNA, the CDR3 is TGTGCCAGCAGTCCCTTAGCGGGAGGGGCAATCTACAATGAGCAGTTCTTC. The chain uses TRBV27 and TRBJ2-1; the match to TRBD2 covers 11 bases. V trimming: 5 bases; J trimming: 3 bases; junction bases outside the gene matches: 9. Germline-derived CDR1 and CDR2 are MNHEY and SMNVEV (reference sequence). CDR3 size: 17 residues.

This clone was recorded once. The CDR3 coding sequence is TGTGCCAGCAGTCCGGGACAAGTCAATCAGCCCCAGCATTTT. Encoded protein: CASSPGQVNQPQHF. The chain has TRBV6-5 and TRBJ1-5; D may be TRBD1 (6 bases). There are 14 residues in the CDR3. Germline V CDR1 and CDR2: MNHEY, SVGAGI. Trimming removed 5 bases from V and 3 bases from J, with 11 bases in between.

This chain connects TRBV7-9 to TRBJ2-3; TRBD2 matches 14 bases. V dropped 5 bases and J dropped 5; count of bases not matched to a gene: 3. Looked up from germline, CDR1 is SEHNR and CDR2 is FQNEAQ (reference sequence). CDR3 length equals 15 residues. CDR3 bases: TGTGCCAGCAGCCCGACTAGCGGGAGGGTAGATACGCAGTATTTT. It encodes CASSPTSGRVDTQYF. Filled out from reference TRBV7-9 and TRBJ2-3, the complete variable domain reads DTGVSQNPRHKITKRGQNVTFRCDPISEHNRLYWYRQTLGQGPEFLTYFQNEAQLEKSRLLSDRFSAERPKGSFSTLEIQRTEQGDSAMYLCASSPTSGRVDTQYFGPGTRLTVL.

The chain joins TRBV11-2 to TRBJ1-1; D ambiguous. Trimming stripped 7 bases from V and 4 bases from J, with 13 bases between. The CDR3 extends over 13 amino acids. The germline V gene encodes CDR1 SGHAT and CDR2 FQNNGV. The CDR3 protein is CASTNSAGTEAFF. The CDR3, as DNA: TGTGCCAGCACCAACTCCGCGGGCACTGAAGCTTTCTTT.

V and J are TRBV6-4 and TRBJ2-3; 10 bases align to TRBD2. V was clipped by 3 bases and J by 0 bases; unmatched bases: 0. This CDR3 contains 15 residues. The germline V gene encodes CDR1 MRHNA and CDR2 SNTAGT. The CDR3 coding sequence is TGTGCCAGCAGTGAACTAGCGGGGAGCACAGATACGCAGTATTTT. Translated: CASSELAGSTDTQYF.

The V and J genes are TRBV4-1 and TRBJ2-7; D might be TRBD2 (6 bases). Trimming shortened V by 4 bases and J by 0 bases, and 13 bases separated the two germline ends. There are 15 residues in the CDR3. Germline-derived CDR1 and CDR2 are MGHRA and YSYEKL. The CDR3 here is CASSRQSGYSYEQYF. The DNA for the CDR3 is TGCGCCAGCAGCCGCCAAAGCGGGTACTCCTACGAGCAGTACTTC.

The CDR3 bases are TGTGCCAGCAGTTACCCGGCGGGGCGGGAGGGAGATACGCAGTATTTT. Translation: CASSYPAGREGDTQYF. The V and J genes are TRBV6-6 and TRBJ2-3; 9 bases match TRBD2. Trimming cost V 2 bases and J 5 bases; bases outside gene matches: 8. Looked up from germline, CDR1 is MNHNY and CDR2 is SVGAGI (reference sequence). The CDR3 length is 16 residues.

The genes are TRBV6-5 and TRBJ1-1; tentative D call: TRBD1 (5 bases). The CDR3 has 14 amino acids. Germline assignment: CDR1 MNHEY and CDR2 SVGAGI. The V gene lost 4 bases and the J gene lost 0 bases, with 9 bases spanning the gap. The DNA of the CDR3 is TGTGCCAGCAGTTCCGGGGCCATGAACACTGAAGCTTTCTTT. It codes for CASSSGAMNTEAFF.

CDR3 in amino acids: CASSLDKTSVNTGELFF. CDR3 nucleotide sequence: TGTGCCAGCAGCTTGGATAAGACTAGCGTTAACACCGGGGAGCTGTTTTTT. This chain uses TRBV11-3 with TRBJ2-2; 8 bases are shared with TRBD2. The V gene's germline CDR1 is SGHNT and CDR2 YENEEA. The CDR3 contains 17 residues. V shed 3 bases, J shed 2 bases, and the junction held 8 bases outside the gene matches.

This chain joins TRBV7-6 and TRBJ1-4, with D perhaps matching TRBD1 (5 bases). The CDR3 is 14 residues long. V gave up 0 bases and J gave up 7 bases, with 9 bases separating them. The germline V gene encodes CDR1 SGHVS and CDR2 FNYEAQ. CDR3 amino acids: CASSLATVGEKLFF. In DNA, the CDR3 is TGTGCCAGCAGCTTAGCGACAGTAGGTGAAAAACTGTTTTTT.

V is TRBV21-1 and J is TRBJ1-5. TRBV21-1 is reported as a pseudogene. The CDR3 loop spans 15 amino acids. Here the CDR3 DNA reads TGTGCCAGCAGCCATTGGGGGGGCATGTGTCAGCCCCAGCATTTT. As protein: CASSHWGGMCQPQHF.

The rearrangement uses TRBV10-2 and TRBJ2-2; 8 positions match TRBD1. Trimming removed 7 bases from V and 0 bases from J; junction bases left unmatched: 4. The length of the CDR3 is 15 residues. Germline CDR1 and CDR2: WSHSY and SAAADI. The chain's CDR3 is CASNPGQANTGELFF. The CDR3 nucleotides are TGCGCCAGCAACCCGGGACAGGCGAACACCGGGGAGCTGTTTTTT.

V usage is TRBV19 and J usage is TRBJ1-1; no clear D. The CDR3 sequence is 13 residues long. V was pared by 3 bases and J by 8 bases, with 13 bases between. Germline V gives CDR1 LNHDA, CDR2 SQIVND (reference sequence). CDR3: CASSMLAGWEAFF. For the CDR3, the DNA is TGTGCCAGTAGTATGCTAGCTGGATGGGAAGCTTTCTTT.

The chain couples TRBV6-5 to TRBJ1-1; no clear D. CDR1 is MNHEY, CDR2 SVGAGI, per germline. The CDR3 has 13 amino acids. Trimming cost V 6 bases and J 0 bases, with 8 bases left between them. The CDR3 DNA reads as TGTGCCAGCAGCCCCGGCTTGAACACTGAAGCTTTCTTT. Amino acid sequence: CASSPGLNTEAFF.

The V call is TRBV7-9, the J call TRBJ2-7; TRBD2 aligns across 7 bases. This CDR3 is built from 15 residues. The V and J ends lost 6 bases and 1 base, in that order; junction bases with no gene match: 9. Germline CDR1 SEHNR, CDR2 FQNEAQ (reference sequence). In DNA form, the CDR3 reads TGTGCCAGCAGTCCCAGACTAGCTAAGTCCTACGAGCAGTACTTC. The encoded protein is CASSPRLAKSYEQYF.